This T cell receptor (beta chain) was recorded in a study of a mutant IDH1 vaccine in newly diagnosed glioma (dated by TCRdb to 2020 to 2023). The study in broad terms: In the chemotherapy-containing groups, vaccination started alongside temozolomide cycles, whereas in patients who had radiotherapy alone it started 4-6 weeks after radiotherapy. Before enrollment, most patients had been given radiochemotherapy with temozolomide as standard therapy, while the rest had received either radiotherapy alone or temozolomide alone. Of the 32 patients who were treated, approximately 60% were male and around 38% were female, and the mean age was approximately 40 years. Peripheral blood was drawn at six visits: V03 (baseline), V05, V07, V10, V12 and V13. The week-35 safety follow-up took place at visit V12, and the week-47 end of study took place at visit V13. Longitudinal TCRB deep sequencing was done for 25 to 30 treated patients, wherever samples were available for exploratory analyses. Overall study outcomes, separate from this receptor: Across multiple MHC alleles, vaccine-induced immune responses were seen in around 93% of patients. It was noted by the authors that analyses of patient blood samples could not be reproduced owing to sample limitations. Pseudoprogression appeared unrelated to alterations in the top peripheral T cell clonotypes detected by TCRB sequencing. PBMC samples for TCRB deep sequencing were selected based on availability.

This clone was counted once. Its antigen has not been determined. Base quality data are lacking; no much larger clone is found one base away. The receptor library was made with the immunoSEQ multiplex PCR assay. Rearranged TCR beta chain sequences were amplified with the hsTCRB Kit following the manufacturer's protocol. Sequencing of TCRB libraries was carried out on an Illumina MiSeq. The published analysis was carried out like this. Demultiplexing, trimming and gene mapping were performed with the kit vendor's proprietary platform. TCRdb took this table from immuneACCESS and kept in-frame rearrangements with V and J called. Such tables lack part of the clones; where checked against another copy, unresolved V genes explain under half of the gap, and the rest is unexplained. From that table come the V and J calls and clone size; the DNA was used to work out D and trimming. This sample is represented by about 84,000 clones; about 81% of them were singletons. The ten top clones hold under 6.5% of the sample.

The CDR3 contains 17 residues, cysteine and phenylalanine counted. This entry keeps only the CDR3 DNA: 51 bases, framed from base 1. For CDR1 and CDR2, the germline V gene lists LGHNA and YNFKEQ. Unmatched junction bases come to 5, with V trimmed by 0 bases and J by 0 bases. This specimen's time point label, interpreted: week 47, end of study. Each vaccine dose was 300 ug of a 20-mer mutant IDH1 peptide in Montanide, given subcutaneously with topical imiquimod. Across visits V03 through V10, patients got a total of eight vaccinations, given in weeks 1, 3, 5, 7, 11, 15, 19 and 23. The donors had newly diagnosed IDH1-mutant astrocytomas of WHO grade 3 or 4 that showed loss of nuclear ATRX. The samples were drawn from NOA16, a multicentre, single-arm, open-label phase I trial in Germany that tested a mutant IDH1 peptide vaccine in humans for the first time. Genomic DNA for TCRB sequencing was extracted from EDTA blood using the DNeasy Blood and Tissue Kit.

This material consisted of PBMCs, taken from a glioma patient whose treatment included an IDH1 peptide vaccine. Recombination connected TRBV4-2 to TRBJ2-5; TRBD2 fits 9 bases in the junction. This receptor was obtained from a man aged 35 to 55 with glioma. The encoded CDR3 is CASSQDDSGGHQETQYF. The DNA sequence is given as TGTGCCAGCAGCCAAGATGATAGCGGGGGCCACCAAGAGACCCAGTACTTC.